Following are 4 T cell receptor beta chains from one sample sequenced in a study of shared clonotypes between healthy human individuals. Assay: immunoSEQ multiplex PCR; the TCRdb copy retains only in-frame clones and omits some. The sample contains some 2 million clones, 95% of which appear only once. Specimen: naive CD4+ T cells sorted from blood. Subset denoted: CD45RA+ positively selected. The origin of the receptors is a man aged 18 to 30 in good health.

The CDR3 sequence: CASSPAQMNTEAFF. CDR3 bases: TGTGCCAGCAGCCCCGCCCAGATGAACACTGAAGCTTTCTTT. V usage is TRBV7-9 and J usage is TRBJ1-1, with D unresolved. CDR1 and CDR2 (germline): SEHNR, FQNEAQ (reference sequence). V was pared by 5 bases and J by 0 bases, with 10 bases between. CDR3 size: 14 residues.

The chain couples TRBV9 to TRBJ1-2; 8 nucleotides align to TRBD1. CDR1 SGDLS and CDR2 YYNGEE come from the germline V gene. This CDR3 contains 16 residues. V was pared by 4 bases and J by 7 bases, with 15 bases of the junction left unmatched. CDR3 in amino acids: CASSPGHRGWGGGYTF. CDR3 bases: TGTGCCAGCAGCCCCGGCCACAGGGGGTGGGGTGGTGGCTACACCTTC.

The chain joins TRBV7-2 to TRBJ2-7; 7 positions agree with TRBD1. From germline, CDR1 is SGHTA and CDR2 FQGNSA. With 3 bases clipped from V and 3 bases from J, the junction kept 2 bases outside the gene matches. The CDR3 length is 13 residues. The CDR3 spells CASSFGTVYEQYF. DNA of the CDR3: TGTGCCAGCAGCTTCGGGACAGTCTACGAGCAGTACTTC.

The CDR3 loop is CASSPRVRGEQYF. The CDR3, as DNA: TGTGCCAGCAGCCCCAGGGTGCGGGGGGAGCAGTACTTC. The J gene is TRBJ2-7, the V gene TRBV28; 7 bases line up with TRBD2. The J segment lost 7 bases and the V segment lost 6 bases, leaving 9 bases of the junction unmatched. Germline values: CDR1 MDHEN, CDR2 SYDVKM. This CDR3 has 13 amino acids. Full variable domain (missing parts from reference TRBV28 and TRBJ2-7): DVKVTQSSRYLVKRTGEKVFLECVQDMDHENMFWYRQDPGLGLRLIYFSYDVKMKEKGDIPEGYSVSREKKERFSLILESASTNQTSMYLCASSPRVRGEQYFGPGTRLTVT.